The 28 T cell receptor beta chains below all came from one sample that was sequenced in a study of shared clonotypes between healthy human individuals. Generated by immunoSEQ multiplex PCR, the TCRdb table keeps only in-frame clones and is missing some. The sample includes a few million clones, 85% to 95% seen only once; the top ten take around 0.15%. The source material was naive CD4+ T cells sorted from blood. Documented subset: CD45RA+ positively selected. The receptors originated from a man aged 18 to 30 in good health.

The rearrangement uses TRBV5-1 and TRBJ2-3, with D possibly matching TRBD2 (6 bases). The length of the CDR3 is 17 residues. CDR1 is SGHRS and CDR2 is YFSETQ in the germline V gene. Between the trimmed V and J ends, which lost 2 bases and 2 bases, there was a span of 18 bases. DNA for the CDR3: TGCGCCAGCAGCTTCACCGGGACTCGTACGGCCACAGATACGCAGTATTTT. It encodes CASSFTGTRTATDTQYF. Supplemented by reference TRBV5-1 and TRBJ2-3, the full variable domain reads KAGVTQTPRYLIKTRGQQVTLSCSPISGHRSVSWYQQTPGQGLQFLFEYFSETQRNKGNFPGRFSGRQFSNSRSEMNVSTLELGDSALYLCASSFTGTRTATDTQYFGPGTRLTVL.

The chain links TRBV5-1 to TRBJ1-1; possible D gene TRBD1, 6 bases. The germline gives CDR1 SGHRS, CDR2 YFSETQ. Trimming took off 1 base at V and 1 base at J, with 11 bases between the two ends. The CDR3 totals 15 residues. The CDR3 protein is CASSLFGGWNTEAFF. CDR3 DNA: TGCGCCAGCAGCTTGTTCGGGGGCTGGAACACTGAAGCTTTCTTT.

The rearrangement uses TRBV6-6 and TRBJ2-6; TRBD1 aligns across 7 bases. CDR3 length: 16 residues. Trimming removed 5 bases from V and 1 base from J; junction bases left unmatched: 5. CDR1 is MNHNY and CDR2 is SVGAGI in the germline V gene (reference sequence). The CDR3 DNA sequence: TGTGCCAGCAGTGGACAGGCTACATCTGGGGCCAACGTCCTGACTTTC. It specifies CASSGQATSGANVLTF.

The chain combines TRBV7-8 with TRBJ1-2, with D possibly TRBD1 on 6 matching bases. The germline V gene has CDR1 SGHVS and CDR2 FQNEAQ. Trimming removed 7 bases from V and 4 bases from J, with 16 bases in between. This CDR3 is 14 amino acids long. CDR3 DNA: TGTGCCAGCACCCTGGGGGCAGGGAGCTATGGCTACACCTTC. The encoded protein is CASTLGAGSYGYTF.

The chain couples TRBV10-3 to TRBJ2-4; D is perhaps TRBD2 (5 bases). Deletions cut 5 bases from V and 7 bases from J, with 6 bases between. This CDR3 contains 11 residues. From germline, CDR1 is ENHRY and CDR2 SYGVKD. This CDR3 is CAISRGNIQYF. CDR3 sequence (DNA): TGTGCCATCAGTCGGGGTAACATTCAGTACTTC.

The chain uses TRBV6-1 and TRBJ2-1, with 9 bases fitting TRBD2. Losses at the gene ends were 1 base for V and 4 bases for J; bases not matched to a gene: 5. Germline CDR1 MNHNS, CDR2 SASEGT. This CDR3 spans 16 amino acids. The CDR3 coding sequence is TGTGCCAGCAGTGAAGTGACTAGCGGTGCTTACAATGAGCAGTTCTTC. Translation: CASSEVTSGAYNEQFF.

V is TRBV6-5 and J is TRBJ2-5; tentative D call: TRBD1 (6 bases). The J call could be wrong; TRBJ2-7 is a better fit for the DNA end. There are 16 residues in the CDR3. CDR1 is MNHEY and CDR2 is SVGAGI in the germline V gene. CDR3 loop: CASSYSSPGETYEQYF. The CDR3 nucleotides read TGTGCCAGCAGTTACTCGTCCCCAGGGGAAACCTACGAGCAGTACTTC.

There are a few counts of this clone. The V and J genes are TRBV4-1 and TRBJ1-1; D is undetermined. Trimming pared 1 base from V and 1 base from J, leaving 10 bases between. The V gene's germline CDR1 is MGHRA and CDR2 YSYEKL. The CDR3 is 15 residues long. The CDR3 reads CASSQGIGSNTEAFF. In DNA form, the CDR3 reads TGCGCCAGCAGCCAAGGAATCGGTTCGAACACTGAAGCTTTCTTT.

The rearrangement uses TRBV4-1 and TRBJ2-1; TRBD1 agrees at 9 bases. The CDR3 is made up of 15 amino acids. J was trimmed by 8 bases and V by 5 bases; bases with no gene match: 10. Germline V CDR1 and CDR2: MGHRA, YSYEKL. CDR3 coding DNA: TGCGCCAGCAGCAAGGGGGGGACAGGGAGCGATGAGCAGTTCTTC. Translation gives CASSKGGTGSDEQFF.

The chain joins TRBV13 to TRBJ2-5; D ambiguous. V lost 5 bases to trimming and J lost 1 base, with 8 bases between them. The CDR3 totals 13 residues. Germline V CDR1 and CDR2: PRHDT, FYEKMQ (reference sequence). CDR3 coding DNA: TGTGCCAGCAGCCCCCCGACCCAAGAGACCCAGTACTTC. Translation: CASSPPTQETQYF.

This clone has only one observation. The V gene is TRBV6-5, the J gene TRBJ1-2, with D perhaps TRBD1 (6 bases). Germline V lookup: CDR1 MNHEY, CDR2 SVGAGI. The CDR3 sequence is 13 residues long. The V end lost 6 bases, the J end lost 7 bases, and 15 bases lay between the germline ends. The CDR3 loop reads CASRNRVSRGYTF. In nucleotides, the CDR3 is TGTGCCAGCAGAAACAGGGTCTCTCGTGGCTACACCTTC.

The chain joins TRBV5-1 to TRBJ2-2; unclear D gene. Germline V lookup: CDR1 SGHRS, CDR2 YFSETQ. The CDR3 is 14 residues long. V lost 4 bases, J lost 4 bases, and 11 bases lay in between. CDR3 residues: CASSLPLSTGELFF. Written as DNA, the CDR3 is TGCGCCAGCAGCCTTCCCCTCAGCACCGGGGAGCTGTTTTTT.

The rearrangement joins TRBV30 to TRBJ2-7; weak D call: TRBD1 (5 bases). The CDR3 totals 16 residues. The germline gives CDR1 GTSNPN, CDR2 SVGIG (reference sequence). V gave up 0 bases and J gave up 6 bases, with 21 bases separating them. The CDR3 DNA follows: TGTGCCTGGAGTGTAAGGGGTTGGTCCGCGCCCCTCGAGCAGTACTTC. Encoded protein: CAWSVRGWSAPLEQYF.

V usage is TRBV12-2 and J usage is TRBJ2-3; no DNA check was done on the table's D call, TRBD2. TRBV12-2 is termed a pseudogene. The CDR3 totals 16 residues. CDR3 DNA: TGTGCAAGTCGCTTAGCTTTGCGGGAAGTGGCAGATACGCAGTATTTT. This gives the protein CASRLALREVADTQYF.

Only one count was recorded for this clone. The gene calls are TRBV7-9 and TRBJ1-5; no definite D call. V was pared by 5 bases and J by 2 bases, with 13 bases between. Germline V gives CDR1 SEHNR, CDR2 FQNEAQ (reference sequence). CDR3 length: 15 amino acids. The CDR3 protein is CASSVGISGNQPQHF. The CDR3 DNA is TGTGCCAGCAGCGTCGGGATCAGCGGCAATCAGCCCCAGCATTTT.

The chain uses TRBV2 and TRBJ1-3; D remains unclear. The V and J ends lost 4 bases and 0 bases respectively, with 13 bases between them. Germline CDR1 and CDR2: SNHLY and FYNNEI. The CDR3 is made up of 16 amino acids. This CDR3 is CASSVGLRDSGNTIYF. CDR3 coding DNA: TGTGCCAGCAGTGTCGGTTTACGGGACTCTGGAAACACCATATATTTT.

This clone was seen only once. The rearrangement uses TRBV21-1 and TRBJ2-7; the table's D call, TRBD2, has no DNA check behind it. TRBV21-1 is designated a pseudogene. CDR3 size: 14 residues. CDR3 region: CASTRGGIGYEQYF. The CDR3 region has the DNA TGTGCCAGCACCCGGGGGGGGATTGGGTACGAGCAGTACTTC.

The chain joins TRBV2 to TRBJ1-6, with 9 bases fitting TRBD1. Germline CDR1 SNHLY, CDR2 FYNNEI. The CDR3 runs 14 residues. Unmatched junction bases numbered 1, after V lost 3 bases and J lost 7 bases. The CDR3 reads CASSDTGGNSPLHF. CDR3 DNA: TGTGCCAGCAGTGATACAGGGGGCAATTCACCCCTCCACTTT.

The V gene is TRBV19, the J gene TRBJ1-5; 7 nucleotides line up with TRBD1. This CDR3 contains 15 residues. J was trimmed by 6 bases and V by 4 bases; bases with no gene match: 9. Germline-derived CDR1 and CDR2 are LNHDA and SQIVND (reference sequence). The DNA for the CDR3 is TGTGCCAGTAGTAATACGCTACAGGGGTTTCAGCCCCAGCATTTT. This codes for CASSNTLQGFQPQHF. The complete variable domain, with remaining parts taken from reference TRBV19 and TRBJ1-5, reads DGGITQSPKYLFRKEGQNVTLSCEQNLNHDAMYWYRQDPGQGLRLIYYSQIVNDFQKGDIAEGYSVSREKKESFPLTVTSAQKNPTAFYLCASSNTLQGFQPQHFGDGTRLSIL.

This clone showed up just once. The CDR3 protein is CASSLARNSNYGYTF. Written as DNA, the CDR3 is TGTGCCAGCAGCTTAGCCAGGAACTCTAACTATGGCTACACCTTC. The chain is built from TRBV11-2 and TRBJ1-2; D is unclear. This CDR3 is 15 amino acids long. Deletions cut 1 base from V and 0 bases from J, with 9 bases between. Germline V CDR1 and CDR2: SGHAT, FQNNGV. Full variable domain (missing parts from reference TRBV11-2 and TRBJ1-2): EAGVAQSPRYKIIEKRQSVAFWCNPISGHATLYWYQQILGQGPKLLIQFQNNGVVDDSQLPKDRFSAERLKGVDSTLKIQPAKLEDSAVYLCASSLARNSNYGYTFGSGTRLTVV.

The chain links TRBV5-1 to TRBJ1-2; D may be TRBD1 (6 bases). CDR1 is SGHRS and CDR2 is YFSETQ in the germline V gene. CDR3 size: 15 residues. V lost 4 bases and J lost 4, with 17 bases in between. As DNA, the CDR3 is TGCGCCAGCAGCCTAGAGGGGGGCGCCGGCTATGGCTACACCTTC. Translation: CASSLEGGAGYGYTF.

This chain links TRBV9 with TRBJ1-2; D might be TRBD1 (6 bases). V was cut by 0 bases and J by 4 bases, with 16 bases left in between. CDR3 length: 16 residues. Germline CDR1 SGDLS, CDR2 YYNGEE. The CDR3 bases are TGTGCCAGCAGCGTAGTAGGGGGGAATTTAGGCTATGGCTACACCTTC. Protein product: CASSVVGGNLGYGYTF.

J is TRBJ2-7 and V is TRBV5-6; possibly TRBD1 or TRBD2 for D (6 bases each). Trimming removed 6 bases from V and 5 bases from J, with 21 bases in between. The CDR3 runs 15 residues. Germline-derived CDR1 and CDR2 are SGHDT and YYEEEE. The CDR3 nucleotides read TGTGCCAGCATCCGACTTGAGAGGAGGGGGGACGAGCAGTACTTC. This sequence encodes CASIRLERRGDEQYF. Together with reference TRBV5-6 and TRBJ2-7, the CDR3 gives the full variable domain: DAGVTQSPTHLIKTRGQQVTLRCSPKSGHDTVSWYQQALGQGPQFIFQYYEEEERQRGNFPDRFSGHQFPNYSSELNVNALLLGDSALYLCASIRLERRGDEQYFGPGTRLTVT.

The chain carries TRBV11-2 and TRBJ2-5; D is possibly TRBD1 (5 bases). The CDR3 has 14 amino acids. Deletions cut 3 bases from V and 0 bases from J, with 8 bases between. Germline V gene sequence: CDR1 SGHAT, CDR2 FQNNGV. The CDR3 DNA sequence: TGTGCCAGCAGCTTGGGGCGAAACCAAGAGACCCAGTACTTC. Its translation is CASSLGRNQETQYF.

V gene TRBV6-5 combines with J gene TRBJ2-7; D is tentatively TRBD1 or TRBD2 (6 bases each). The V and J ends lost 6 bases and 2 bases respectively, with 14 bases between them. Germline assignment: CDR1 MNHEY and CDR2 SVGAGI. The CDR3 extends over 14 amino acids. The chain's CDR3 is CASRRGATAYEQYF. In nucleotides, the CDR3 is TGTGCCAGCAGGAGGGGGGCTACTGCCTACGAGCAGTACTTC.

A remark on this clone: Different DNA sequences within this sample yield the same CDR3. This chain uses TRBV5-1 with TRBJ1-3; no reliable D call. V was cut by 0 bases and J by 0 bases, with 10 bases left in between. The CDR3 contains 16 residues. Germline V gives CDR1 SGHRS, CDR2 YFSETQ. Written as DNA, the CDR3 is TGCGCCAGCAGCTTGGGTCGAGACTACTCTGGAAACACCATATATTTT. Translating it yields CASSLGRDYSGNTIYF.

This chain connects TRBV27 to TRBJ1-4; TRBD1 agrees at 7 bases. In germline, CDR1 is MNHEY, CDR2 SMNVEV (reference sequence). The CDR3 runs to 14 residues. The J segment lost 8 bases and the V segment lost 6 bases, leaving 9 bases of the junction unmatched. CDR3 nucleotide sequence: TGTGCCAGCAGGGCAGGGGGTGGTTGGGAAAAACTGTTTTTT. It specifies CASRAGGGWEKLFF.

The chain employs TRBV5-6 and TRBJ2-6, with D perhaps matching TRBD1 (5 bases). Looked up from germline, CDR1 is SGHDT and CDR2 is YYEEEE. Trimming removed 0 bases from V and 3 bases from J, with 16 bases in between. The CDR3 runs to 18 residues. CDR3 bases: TGTGCCAGCAGCTTGGGCCCTCCCACAGGTAATGGGGCCAACGTCCTGACTTTC. It yields the protein CASSLGPPTGNGANVLTF. The full variable domain, completed using reference TRBV5-6 and TRBJ2-6, is DAGVTQSPTHLIKTRGQQVTLRCSPKSGHDTVSWYQQALGQGPQFIFQYYEEEERQRGNFPDRFSGHQFPNYSSELNVNALLLGDSALYLCASSLGPPTGNGANVLTFGAGSRLTVL.